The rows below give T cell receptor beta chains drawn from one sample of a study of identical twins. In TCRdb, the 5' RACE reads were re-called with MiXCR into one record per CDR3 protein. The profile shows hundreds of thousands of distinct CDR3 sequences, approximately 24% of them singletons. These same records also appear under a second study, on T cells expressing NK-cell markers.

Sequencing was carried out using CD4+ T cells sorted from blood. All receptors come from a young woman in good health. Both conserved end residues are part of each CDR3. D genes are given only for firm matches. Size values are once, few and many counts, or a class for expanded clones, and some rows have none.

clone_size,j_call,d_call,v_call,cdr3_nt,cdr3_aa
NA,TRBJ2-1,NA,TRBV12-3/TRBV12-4,TGTGCCAGCAGCATTTCCCTCAATGAGCAGTTCTTC,CASSISLNEQFF
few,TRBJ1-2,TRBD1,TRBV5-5,TGTGCCAGCAGCCCCGGGGACAGTCTCTATGGCTACACCTTC,CASSPGDSLYGYTF
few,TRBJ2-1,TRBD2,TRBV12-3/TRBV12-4,TGTGCCAGCAGTTTTGGGACTAGCGGGAGATCCGGCGAGCAGTTCTTC,CASSFGTSGRSGEQFF
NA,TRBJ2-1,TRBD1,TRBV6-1,TGTGCCAGCAGTGAAGCTCACGGACAGGGTTTCTATGAGCAGTTCTTC,CASSEAHGQGFYEQFF
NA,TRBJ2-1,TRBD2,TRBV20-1,TGCAGTGCTAGACCACCCCAATCTAGCGGGACTTCTGAGCAGTTCTTC,CSARPPQSSGTSEQFF
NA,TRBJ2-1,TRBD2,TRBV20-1,TGCAGTGCTAGGGTTCGGACTAGCGGGAGCTATGAGCAGTTCTTC,CSARVRTSGSYEQFF
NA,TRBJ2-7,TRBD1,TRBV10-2,TGCGCCAGCAGGAGGGGGCGCTCCCACGAGCAGTACTTC,CASRRGRSHEQYF
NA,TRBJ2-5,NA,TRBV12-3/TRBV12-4,TGTGCCAGCAGTAAGGGGATCCAGTACTTC,CASSKGIQYF
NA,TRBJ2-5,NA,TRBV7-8,TGTGCCAGCAGCCTAGGCAGGGTTTGGGAGACCCAGTACTTC,CASSLGRVWETQYF
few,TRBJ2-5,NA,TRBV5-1,TGCGCCAGCAGCGCGGGACAGCCTAAAGAGACCCAGTACTTC,CASSAGQPKETQYF
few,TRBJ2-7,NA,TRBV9,TGTGCCAGCAGCGTAGAGATCACTGGCGAGCAGTACTTC,CASSVEITGEQYF
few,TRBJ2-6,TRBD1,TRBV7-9,TGTGCCAGCAGCCTACAGGGGGCCCCTGGGGCCAACGTCCTGACTTTC,CASSLQGAPGANVLTF
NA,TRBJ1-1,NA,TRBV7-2,TGTGCCAGCAGCTTAACCAGAATGAACACTGAAGCTTTCTTT,CASSLTRMNTEAFF
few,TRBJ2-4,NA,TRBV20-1,TGCAGTGCCACTGGGGCAGCCGGAGGAAACATTCAGTACTTC,CSATGAAGGNIQYF
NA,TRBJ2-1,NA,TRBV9,TGTGCCAGCAGCGGTAGGAGAGCGGGTCCCTACAATGAGCAGTTCTTC,CASSGRRAGPYNEQFF
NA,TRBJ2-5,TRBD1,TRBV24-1,TGTGCCACCAGTGGCGGACAGGGTGGAGAGACCCAGTACTTC,CATSGGQGGETQYF
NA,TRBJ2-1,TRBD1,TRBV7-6,TGTGCCAGCAGCTTCTTACAGGGGGTTGGGAATGAGCAGTTCTTC,CASSFLQGVGNEQFF
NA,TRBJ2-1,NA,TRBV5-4,TGTGCCAGCAGCTTAGGGGTAGACTCCTACAATGAGCAGTTCTTC,CASSLGVDSYNEQFF
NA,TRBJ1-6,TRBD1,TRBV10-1,TGCGCCAGCAGTTCCCAGTCAGGGGGCGGATCACCCCTCCACTTT,CASSSQSGGGSPLHF
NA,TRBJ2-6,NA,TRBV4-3,TGCGCCAGCAGCCCTGTATATAAATCTGGGGCCAACGTCCTGACTTTC,CASSPVYKSGANVLTF
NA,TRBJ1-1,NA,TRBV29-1,TGCAGCGTTGAAGATCGGCCGAGGAACACTGAAGCTTTCTTT,CSVEDRPRNTEAFF
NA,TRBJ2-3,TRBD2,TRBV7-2,TGTGCCAGCAGCTTGACAACCGGGACTAGCGGGACCTTTTCGCAGTATTTT,CASSLTTGTSGTFSQYF
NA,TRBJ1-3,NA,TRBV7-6,TGTGCCAGCAGCTCACCGGACGGAAACACCATATATTTT,CASSSPDGNTIYF
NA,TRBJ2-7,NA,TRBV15,TGTGCCACCAGCAGGGGGGACTTACGCTACGAGCAGTACTTC,CATSRGDLRYEQYF
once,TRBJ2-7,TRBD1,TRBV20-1,TGCAGTGCTAGTACAGGGGCCCCACCCCACGGGGAGCAGTACTTC,CSASTGAPPHGEQYF
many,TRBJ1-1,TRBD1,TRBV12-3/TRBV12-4,TGTGCCAGCAGTTTAGGACAGGGGGTCACTGAAGCTTTCTTT,CASSLGQGVTEAFF
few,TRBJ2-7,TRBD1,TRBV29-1,TGCAGCGTTCGACAGGGGGCAGGATACGAGCAGTACTTC,CSVRQGAGYEQYF
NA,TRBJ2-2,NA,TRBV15,TGTGCCACCAGCAGAGCTGGGGCTTTGGAGCTGTTTTTT,CATSRAGALELFF
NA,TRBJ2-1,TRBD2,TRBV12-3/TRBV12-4,TGTGCCAGCAGCAATAGCGGGGGGGGCAATGAGCAGTTCTTC,CASSNSGGGNEQFF
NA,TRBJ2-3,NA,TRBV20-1,TGCAGTGCTACCCCAGGCCCAGATACGCAGTATTTT,CSATPGPDTQYF
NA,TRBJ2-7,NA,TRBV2,TGTGCCAGCAGGGAAACCTACGAGCAGTACTTC,CASRETYEQYF
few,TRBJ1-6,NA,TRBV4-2,TGTGCCAGCAGCCAAGAGAATTCACCCCTCCACTTT,CASSQENSPLHF
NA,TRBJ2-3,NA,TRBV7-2,TGTGCCAGCAGCTTACAGGGCTACGATACGCAGTATTTT,CASSLQGYDTQYF
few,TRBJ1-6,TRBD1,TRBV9,TGTGCCAGCAGCGTAGAAGGGACAGGGACGCATTCACCCCTCCACTTT,CASSVEGTGTHSPLHF
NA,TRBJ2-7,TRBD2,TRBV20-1,TGCAGTGCTTCTACTAGCGGGAGAAACTACGAGCAGTACTTC,CSASTSGRNYEQYF
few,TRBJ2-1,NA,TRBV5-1,TGCGCCAGCAGCGCCTACAATTACAATGAGCAGTTCTTC,CASSAYNYNEQFF
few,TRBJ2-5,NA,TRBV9,TGTGCCAGCAGCGTAGAATCCTGGGAGACCCAGTACTTC,CASSVESWETQYF
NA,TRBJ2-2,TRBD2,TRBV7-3,TGTGCCAGCAGCTTAATGGCGGGGGGCGGCACCGGGGAGCTGTTTTTT,CASSLMAGGGTGELFF
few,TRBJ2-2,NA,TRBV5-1,TGCGCCAGCAGCTTGTTAGGCCTGAACACCGGGGAGCTGTTTTTT,CASSLLGLNTGELFF
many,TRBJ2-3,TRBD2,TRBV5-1,TGCGCCAGCAGCTTGGCCGGGGGACTAGCGGGGGGGCCGACAGATACGCAGTATTTT,CASSLAGGLAGGPTDTQYF
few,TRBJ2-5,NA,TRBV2,TGTGCCAGCAGTCTACAACTAGGAGAAGAGACCCAGTACTTC,CASSLQLGEETQYF
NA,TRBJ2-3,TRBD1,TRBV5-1,TGCGCCAGCACAGGGGGCCTGGAAACGCAGTATTTT,CASTGGLETQYF
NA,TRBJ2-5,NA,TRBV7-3,TGTGCCAGCAGCTTATACGGGGGCTTGTTGGAGACCCAGTACTTC,CASSLYGGLLETQYF
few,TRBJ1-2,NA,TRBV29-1,TGCAGCGTTGGGTACGGATTCTATGGCTACACCTTC,CSVGYGFYGYTF
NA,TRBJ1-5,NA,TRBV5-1,TGCGCCAGCAGCCCCGGACGGAGTGGCAATCAGCCCCAGCATTTT,CASSPGRSGNQPQHF
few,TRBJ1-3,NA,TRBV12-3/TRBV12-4,TGTGCCAGCAATTCCCCTGGGTTTGGAAACACCATATATTTT,CASNSPGFGNTIYF
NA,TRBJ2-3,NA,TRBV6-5,TGTGCCAGCAGTTACTCCTACCTAGTGAAGGATACGCAGTATTTT,CASSYSYLVKDTQYF
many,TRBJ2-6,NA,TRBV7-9,TGTGCCAGCGTGCAAAGAGGCCGTTTCTCTGGGGCCAACGTCCTGACTTTC,CASVQRGRFSGANVLTF
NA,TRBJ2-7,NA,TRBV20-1,TGCAGTGCTACCGATCCTAGCGTCCGCTCCTACGAGCAGTACTTC,CSATDPSVRSYEQYF
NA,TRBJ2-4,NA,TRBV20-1,TGCAGTGCCCTCCTACCCGGGACCAAAAACATTCAGTACTTC,CSALLPGTKNIQYF
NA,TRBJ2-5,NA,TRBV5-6,TGTGCCAGCAGCTTTGAGCTCAGGGCAGAGACCCAGTACTTC,CASSFELRAETQYF
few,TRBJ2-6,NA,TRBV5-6,TGTGCCAGCAGCAAAAGACCGAGCTCTGGGGCCAACGTCCTGACTTTC,CASSKRPSSGANVLTF
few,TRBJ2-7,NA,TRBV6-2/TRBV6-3,TGTGCCAGCAGTTACCCCAATTACGAGCAGTACTTC,CASSYPNYEQYF
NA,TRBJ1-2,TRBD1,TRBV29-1,TGCAGCGTTGATGGACAGGGGAATGGCTACACCTTC,CSVDGQGNGYTF
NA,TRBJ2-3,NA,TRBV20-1,TGCAGTGCTAGATTAGGGGATACGCAGTATTTT,CSARLGDTQYF
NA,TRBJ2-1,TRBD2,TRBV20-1,TGCAGTGCTAGAACTCCTAGCGGGGGCGCTCCAGGGCAGTTCTTC,CSARTPSGGAPGQFF
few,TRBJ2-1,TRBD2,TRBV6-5,TGTGCCAGCAGTTACGGGACTAGCAATGAGCAGTTCTTC,CASSYGTSNEQFF